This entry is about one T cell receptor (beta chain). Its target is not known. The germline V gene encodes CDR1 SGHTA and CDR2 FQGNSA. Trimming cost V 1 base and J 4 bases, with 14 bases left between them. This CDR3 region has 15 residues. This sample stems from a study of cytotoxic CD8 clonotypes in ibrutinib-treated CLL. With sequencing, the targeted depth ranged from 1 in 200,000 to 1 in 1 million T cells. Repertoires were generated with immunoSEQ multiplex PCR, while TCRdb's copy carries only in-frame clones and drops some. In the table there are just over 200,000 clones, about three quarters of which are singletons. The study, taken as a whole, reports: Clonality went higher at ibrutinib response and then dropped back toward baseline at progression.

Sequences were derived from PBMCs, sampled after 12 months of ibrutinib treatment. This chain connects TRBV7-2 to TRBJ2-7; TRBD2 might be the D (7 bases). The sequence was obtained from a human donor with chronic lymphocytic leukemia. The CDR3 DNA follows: TGTGCCAGCAGCTTAGTCGGGGGGCCAGGGTACGAGCAGTACTTC. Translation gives CASSLVGGPGYEQYF. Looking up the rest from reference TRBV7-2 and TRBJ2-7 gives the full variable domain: GAGVSQSPSNKVTEKGKDVELRCDPISGHTALYWYRQSLGQGLEFLIYFQGNSAPDKSGLPSDRFSAERTGGSVSTLTIQRTQQEDSAVYLCASSLVGGPGYEQYFGPGTRLTVT.